The entry below gives a single T cell receptor beta chain sequence along with its context. The antigen remains unidentified. This CDR3 is 13 amino acids long. Looked up from germline, CDR1 is SGHTA and CDR2 is FQGNSA. Trimming removed 3 bases at V and 3 bases at J, with 8 bases between. This entry belongs to a study of cytomegalovirus exposure and HLA in healthy donors. Method: immunoSEQ multiplex PCR; TCRdb's copy keeps in-frame clones and lacks some. The repertoire has some 79,000 clones, approximately 94% of them found once; the top ten carry approximately 3%. Study-wide points: Subsequent analysis of the approximately 110 validation repertoires found a tendency for first-cohort TCR clusters to co-occur.

The sample consisted of PBMCs. The chain has TRBV7-2 and TRBJ1-2; D gene uncertain. This clonotype was sampled from a woman younger than 30 in good health and CMV-seropositive. The CDR3 region has the DNA TGTGCCAGCAGCTTGCTGGGCCACTATGGCTACACCTTC. Its translation: CASSLLGHYGYTF.